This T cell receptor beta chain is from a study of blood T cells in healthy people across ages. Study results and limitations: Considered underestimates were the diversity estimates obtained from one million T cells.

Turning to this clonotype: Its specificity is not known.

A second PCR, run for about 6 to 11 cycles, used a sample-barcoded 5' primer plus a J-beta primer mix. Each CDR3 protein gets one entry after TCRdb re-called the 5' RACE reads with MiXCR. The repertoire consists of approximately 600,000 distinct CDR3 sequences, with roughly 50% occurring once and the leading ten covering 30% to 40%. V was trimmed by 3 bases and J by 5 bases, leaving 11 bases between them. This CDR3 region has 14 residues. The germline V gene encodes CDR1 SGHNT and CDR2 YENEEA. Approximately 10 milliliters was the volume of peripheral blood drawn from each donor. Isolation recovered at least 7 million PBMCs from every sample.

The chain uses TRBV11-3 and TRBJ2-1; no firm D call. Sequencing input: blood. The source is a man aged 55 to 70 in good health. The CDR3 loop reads CASSLGVPNNEQFF. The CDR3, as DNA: TGTGCCAGCAGCTTGGGTGTCCCAAACAATGAGCAGTTCTTC.